Below, one TCR beta chain is given with its context. Its antigen specificity is not known. Base qualities are missing; no much larger clone stands one base away. V lost 0 bases and J lost 7 bases, and the count of bases not matched to a germline gene is 11. CDR1 and CDR2 (SGHAT, FQNNGV) derive from the germline V gene. Measured from the cysteine to the phenylalanine, the CDR3 is 17 residues long. CDR3 DNA is the only sequence kept; it has 51 bases, read in frame from the first base. This record comes from a study of blood T cell repertoires in COVID-19 (dated by TCRdb to about 2020). For the study in its entirety: Collaborator samples came from the United States, Italy and Spain and covered acute and convalescent phases of COVID-19. The prospective study material was composed of cDNA or gDNA derived from T cells, B-cell-depleted T cells, or PBMCs. The repertoires were made available in a free public database intended to serve as a resource for research on the immune response to SARS-CoV-2. Where available, HLA class I and class II types were obtained from metadata supplied by the sample provider rather than from assay-based typing. The dataset comprised deeply sampled blood TCRbeta repertoires from subjects exposed to, actively infected with, or recovered from COVID-19. Samples were obtained from the ongoing ImmuneRACE study (first 160 participants) and from approximately 1,200 subjects provided by 6 global collaborators. A de-identified subject ID, COVID-19 status, age in years and sex were almost always included in the sample metadata.

Study-wide findings and limitations: Clinical and demographic metadata were provided uncurated, with the amount varying by source and participant.

The immunoSEQ Assay, a bias-controlled multiplex PCR, was used to amplify TCRbeta CDR3 regions from genomic DNA. On the authors' methods: The number of nucleated cells in each sample was estimated by amplification of reference gene primers within the assay. To quantify the absolute abundance of each unique TCRbeta CDR3 rearrangement, sequence reads were collapsed and filtered. Productive Simpson clonality was computed per sample as the square root of Simpson's diversity index over productive rearrangements. Sourced from immuneACCESS, this table was stored by TCRdb with only in-frame sequences that have V and J called. A share of the clones is absent; for the studies checked, an unresolved V gene accounts for under half, and the remainder has no known explanation. D and trimming come from the DNA, and the V and J calls and clone size come from that table. In all, the sample holds 150,000 or so clones, and around 87% of those were seen once. The ten largest clonotypes hold approximately 10% of the sample.

One collaborating source in Seattle enrolled patients during active infection and followed them longitudinally through the course of disease. The collaborating institutions used their own protocols to collect whole blood in K2EDTA tubes. For TCRbeta analysis, collaborator samples were shipped as frozen whole blood, as isolated PBMCs, or as DNA extracted from either sample type. Specimen: peripheral blood. The sequence came from a woman in her seventies with COVID-19, enrolled during active disease. The V and J genes are TRBV11-2 and TRBJ1-2; TRBD1 agrees with 10 junctional bases. The DNA sequence reads TGTGCCAGCAGCTTAGATGGGCCCCGGACAGGGGGAATTGGCTACACCTTC. Its protein product is CASSLDGPRTGGIGYTF.